This TCR beta chain came from a study of tumor-infiltrating lymphocytes in localized non-small cell lung cancer. Across the study: Resected tumor was paired with non-adjacent uninvolved lung from the same patient.

The CDR3 consists of 12 residues. Germline-derived CDR1 and CDR2 are SGDLS and YYNGEE. V lost 3 bases to trimming and J lost 0 bases, with 4 bases between them. As to this clone: What it recognizes is unknown.

Broader study findings: Available tissue quantity limited TCR sequencing to a patient subset. No link was found between tumor T-cell fraction and recurrence-free survival. Immunotypes IM1 and IM2 had similar TCR-derived T-cell fractions.

Repertoires were generated with immunoSEQ multiplex PCR, while TCRdb's copy carries only in-frame clones and drops some. The sample contains 4,000 to 5,500 clones, about 70% of which appear only once. This rearrangement joins TRBV9 to TRBJ2-7; D is uncertain. This sequence was found in a human donor with non-small cell lung cancer. The sample comprised lung tumor tissue. CDR3 in amino acids: CASSGDSYEQYF. The CDR3, as DNA: TGTGCCAGCAGCGGGGACTCCTACGAGCAGTACTTC.